This entry lists 30 T cell receptor beta chains sequenced from one sample in a study of blood T cell repertoires in COVID-19. The data were produced by immunoSEQ multiplex PCR, yet TCRdb's version contains in-frame clones alone and is incomplete. The sample lists fewer than 150,000 clones, about 84% occurring once. Sequenced sample: peripheral blood. These receptor sequences come from a woman of 80 years or more in a cohort sampled during active or convalescent COVID-19.

Ten or more counts support this clone. V is TRBV3-1 (or the pseudogene TRBV3-2) and J is TRBJ1-2; D call uncertain. Germline lookup yields CDR1 LGHDT and CDR2 YNNKEL (reference sequence). The CDR3 has 14 amino acids. Between the trimmed V and J ends, which lost 1 base and 8 bases, there was a span of 14 bases. CDR3 sequence (DNA): TGTGCCAGCAGCCAAGGAGACTCGGTAAGGGGCTACACCTTC. It encodes CASSQGDSVRGYTF.

The chain links TRBV12-3 or TRBV12-4 to TRBJ1-2; the D is unclear. The CDR3 loop spans 13 amino acids. Trimming pared 3 bases from V and 7 bases from J, leaving 12 bases between. The DNA of the CDR3 is TGTGCCAGCAGTTTGTGGCAGGCTCCTGGCTACACCTTC. Residues: CASSLWQAPGYTF.

The chain combines TRBV6-5 with TRBJ1-5; TRBD1 agrees at 10 bases. With 5 bases clipped from V and 7 bases from J, the junction kept 8 bases outside the gene matches. Germline CDR1 and CDR2: MNHEY and SVGAGI. The CDR3 is 15 residues long. The CDR3 DNA is TGTGCCAGCAGTCCCTTTGACAGGGGGCTGCAGCCCCAGCATTTT. Translating gives CASSPFDRGLQPQHF.

This chain uses TRBV5-1 with TRBJ2-5; D is possibly TRBD1 (7 bases). Trimming stripped 4 bases from V and 10 bases from J, with 20 bases between. This CDR3 region has 14 residues. Germline V gene sequence: CDR1 SGHRS, CDR2 YFSETQ. In DNA, the CDR3 is TGCGCCAGCAGCCGGGGACAGTCCCCGGGGGACCAGTACTTC. This translates into CASSRGQSPGDQYF. Combining the CDR3 with reference TRBV5-1 and TRBJ2-5 gives the whole variable domain KAGVTQTPRYLIKTRGQQVTLSCSPISGHRSVSWYQQTPGQGLQFLFEYFSETQRNKGNFPGRFSGRQFSNSRSEMNVSTLELGDSALYLCASSRGQSPGDQYFGPGTRLLVL.

CDR3 in amino acids: CASSYTGTTTDTQYF. CDR3 bases: TGTGCCAGCAGTTACACCGGGACTACCACAGATACGCAGTATTTT. The chain links TRBV6-2 or TRBV6-3 to TRBJ2-3, with TRBD2 identical over 7 bases. J lost 2 bases, V lost 2 bases, and 4 bases had no gene match. Germline V gene data show CDR1 as MNHEY and CDR2 as SVGEGT. CDR3 size: 15 residues.

The J gene is TRBJ1-1, the V gene TRBV5-1; 7 nucleotides agree with TRBD1. The CDR3 is made up of 14 amino acids. The trim removed 4 bases at V and 8 bases at J, leaving 11 bases unmatched. CDR1 and CDR2 from the germline V gene are SGHRS and YFSETQ. In DNA form, the CDR3 reads TGCGCCAGCAGCCGAAACCCACGGACAGGAGAAGCTTTCTTT. Residues: CASSRNPRTGEAFF.

This clone was found a few times. V usage is TRBV9 and J usage is TRBJ2-5, with 8 bases that match TRBD1. The germline V gene has CDR1 SGDLS and CDR2 YYNGEE. V lost 2 bases and J lost 3; bases outside the gene matches: 0. The CDR3 extends over 13 amino acids. The CDR3 spells CASSVTGEETQYF. CDR3 DNA sequence: TGTGCCAGCAGCGTGACAGGGGAAGAGACCCAGTACTTC.

The V call is TRBV6-6, the J call TRBJ1-2, with 8 nucleotides matching TRBD1. Trimming at V came to 7 bases and at J to 8 bases, leaving 9 bases not matched to a gene. Germline CDR1 reads MNHNY; CDR2 reads SVGAGI (reference sequence). The CDR3 is made up of 13 amino acids. The CDR3 loop is CASTATGARGYTF. DNA of the CDR3: TGTGCCAGCACCGCGACAGGGGCTCGGGGCTACACCTTC.

In this sample, this clone turned up once. The V call is TRBV7-6, the J call TRBJ2-1, with 12 bases aligning to TRBD2. CDR3 length: 16 residues. With V trimmed by 2 bases and J by 9 bases, 8 bases remained unmatched. Germline lookup yields CDR1 SGHVS and CDR2 FNYEAQ. The CDR3 loop reads CASSLIPPSGGGEQFF. CDR3 nucleotides: TGTGCCAGCAGCTTAATCCCGCCTAGCGGGGGGGGTGAGCAGTTCTTC.

V usage is TRBV4-2 and J usage is TRBJ2-3; the D gene is possibly TRBD2 (7 bases). The CDR3 contains 16 residues. Looked up from germline, CDR1 is LGHNA and CDR2 is YNFKEQ. Trimming took off 0 bases at V and 3 bases at J, with 13 bases between the two ends. CDR3 in amino acids: CASSQDRGGQTDTQYF. The CDR3 DNA is TGTGCCAGCAGCCAAGATAGGGGGGGCCAAACAGATACGCAGTATTTT.

This chain joins TRBV24-1 and TRBJ2-1; 7 nucleotides match TRBD2. The junction had 1 base not matched to a gene; V was cut back by 0 bases and J by 9 bases. Looked up from germline, CDR1 is KGHDR and CDR2 is SFDVKD. The CDR3 length is 13 residues. The CDR3 DNA is TGTGCCACCAGTGATTTGCCGGGGGGTGAGCAGTTCTTC. Protein: CATSDLPGGEQFF.

The chain is built from TRBV6-5 and TRBJ2-3; 9 bases fit TRBD2. This CDR3 has 13 residues. Germline lookup yields CDR1 MNHEY and CDR2 SVGAGI. V dropped 8 bases and J dropped 6; count of bases not matched to a gene: 6. The CDR3 reads CASSGLAYDTQYF. CDR3 DNA sequence: TGTGCCAGCTCGGGACTAGCTTACGATACGCAGTATTTT.

This chain uses TRBV18 with TRBJ1-2, with unresolved D. With 3 bases removed from V and 2 bases from J, the gap between germline ends came to 10 bases. Germline CDR1 and CDR2: KGHSH and LQKENI. The CDR3 runs to 14 residues. The CDR3 sequence is CASSPYRENYGYTF. CDR3 nucleotides: TGTGCCAGCTCACCCTACAGAGAAAACTATGGCTACACCTTC.

Remarks on this clone: Different DNA sequences within this sample yield the same CDR3. This chain uses TRBV3-1 (or the pseudogene TRBV3-2) with TRBJ2-7, with D perhaps matching TRBD1 (5 bases). Germline loops: CDR1 LGHDT, CDR2 YNNKEL (reference sequence). Trimming removed 1 base at V and 4 bases at J, with 8 bases between. This CDR3 is built from 13 residues. The CDR3 nucleotides are TGTGCCAGCAGCCAAGGACGACAGTACGAGCAGTACTTC. Protein: CASSQGRQYEQYF.

This clone was observed once. CDR3 protein: CASSAISGGETEAFF. The DNA of the CDR3 is TGTGCCAGCAGCGCGATCTCGGGGGGTGAGACTGAAGCTTTCTTT. This chain uses TRBV7-8 with TRBJ1-1; possibly TRBD1 for D (5 bases). V was cut by 5 bases and J by 5 bases, with 18 bases left in between. Germline V CDR1 and CDR2: SGHVS, FQNEAQ. CDR3 length: 15 residues.

The chain uses TRBV4-1 and TRBJ2-5; 9 bases are a match to TRBD2. J was trimmed by 1 base and V by 0 bases; bases with no gene match: 3. The CDR3 sequence is 16 residues long. The germline V gene has CDR1 MGHRA and CDR2 YSYEKL. The CDR3, as DNA: TGCGCCAGCAGCCAAGATGGGCGGGGGGGCCAAGAGACCCAGTACTTC. It codes for CASSQDGRGGQETQYF.

This chain's CDR3 is CASSSRGYGNTEAFF. CDR3 coding DNA: TGTGCCAGCAGCTCGCGGGGTTATGGGAACACTGAAGCTTTCTTT. The J gene is TRBJ1-1, the V gene TRBV5-4; D remains unclear. Trimming took 3 bases from V and 1 from J, leaving 13 bases between them. Germline CDR1 is SGHNT and CDR2 is YYREEE (reference sequence). This CDR3 has 15 residues.

This clone was observed a single time. A junction boundary mismatches the germline segment, possibly from a read error. V and J are TRBV7-7 and TRBJ2-5; D is unresolved. The CDR3 is made up of 12 amino acids. Germline CDR1 and CDR2: SSHAT and FNYEAQ (reference sequence). CDR3 in DNA: TGTGCTAGCAGCTCTCGTCTGGAGACCCAGTACTTC. This codes for CASSSRLETQYF.

The gene calls are TRBV12-3 or TRBV12-4 and TRBJ2-3, with D unresolved. Deletions cut 2 bases from V and 5 bases from J, with 2 bases between. The CDR3 totals 11 residues. CDR3: CASSLLDTQYF. The CDR3 nucleotides read TGTGCCAGCAGTTTACTAGATACGCAGTATTTT.

The chain has TRBV5-1 and TRBJ2-1; D remains ambiguous. The CDR3 has 14 residues. Trimming removed 5 bases at V and 0 bases at J, with 9 bases between. Germline values: CDR1 SGHRS, CDR2 YFSETQ. The CDR3 loop is CASSTGLSYNEQFF. CDR3 DNA sequence: TGCGCCAGCAGTACGGGTCTCTCCTACAATGAGCAGTTCTTC.

The gene calls are TRBV5-4 and TRBJ2-5, with D possibly TRBD2 on 5 matching bases. Trimming left V 2 bases short and J 5 bases short, with 7 bases between. This CDR3 spans 12 amino acids. From germline, CDR1 is SGHNT and CDR2 YYREEE (reference sequence). The CDR3 DNA follows: TGTGCCAGCAGCTTCACGGGGGAGACCCAGTACTTC. As protein: CASSFTGETQYF.

V gene TRBV5-1 combines with J gene TRBJ1-1; no definite D call. CDR3 size: 14 residues. CDR1 SGHRS and CDR2 YFSETQ come from the germline V gene. Trimming shortened V by 2 bases and J by 0 bases, and 8 bases separated the two germline ends. The CDR3 region is CASSFSGLNTEAFF. CDR3 nucleotide sequence: TGCGCCAGCAGCTTCTCGGGATTGAACACTGAAGCTTTCTTT.

V is TRBV19 and J is TRBJ1-5; D uncertain. The germline CDR1 and CDR2 sequences are LNHDA and SQIVND (reference sequence). This CDR3 contains 13 residues. V was cut by 0 bases and J by 11 bases, with 11 bases left in between. The CDR3 DNA reads TGTGCCAGTAGTATAGAGTCGAGGGTAACCCAGCATTTT. Translated, it gives CASSIESRVTQHF.

This chain connects TRBV9 to TRBJ1-2, with D perhaps TRBD1 (5 bases). From germline, CDR1 is SGDLS and CDR2 YYNGEE. The V gene lost 3 bases and the J gene lost 0 bases, with 15 bases spanning the gap. The CDR3 runs 16 residues. CDR3 nucleotides: TGTGCCAGCAGCGGGCATCAGGGAGGAACTAACTATGGCTACACCTTC. Its protein product is CASSGHQGGTNYGYTF.

J is TRBJ2-6 and V is TRBV15; 8 bases are shared with TRBD1. The V segment lost 3 bases and the J segment 3 bases; nucleotides outside the gene matches: 7. The V gene's germline CDR1 is LNHNV and CDR2 YYDKDF (reference sequence). CDR3 length: 17 residues. The CDR3 spells CATSSYRGFGGANVLTF. The CDR3 DNA sequence: TGTGCCACCAGCAGCTACAGGGGGTTTGGTGGGGCCAACGTCCTGACTTTC. Together with reference TRBV15 and TRBJ2-6, the CDR3 gives the full variable domain: DAMVIQNPRYQVTQFGKPVTLSCSQTLNHNVMYWYQQKSSQAPKLLFHYYDKDFNNEADTPDNFQSRRPNTSFCFLDIRSPGLGDTAMYLCATSSYRGFGGANVLTFGAGSRLTVL.

This sequence joins TRBV2 and TRBJ2-7; D may be TRBD1 (5 bases). The germline V gene has CDR1 SNHLY and CDR2 FYNNEI. The CDR3 sequence is 14 residues long. Trimming stripped 0 bases from V and 2 bases from J, with 8 bases between. CDR3 sequence: CASSEALTAYEQYF. The CDR3 DNA sequence: TGTGCCAGCAGTGAAGCGTTGACAGCCTACGAGCAGTACTTC.

The chain uses TRBV27 and TRBJ1-2, with 7 bases aligning to TRBD1. Trimming took 4 bases from V and 2 from J; bases not matched to a gene: 7. Germline V gene data show CDR1 as MNHEY and CDR2 as SMNVEV (reference sequence). This CDR3 has 15 residues. The CDR3 region has the DNA TGTGCCAGCAGTTCCCCAGGGGGGAGCAACTATGGCTACACCTTC. Translation: CASSSPGGSNYGYTF.

The chain combines TRBV14 with TRBJ2-3; TRBD2 might be the D (5 bases). V gave up 0 bases and J gave up 2 bases, with 21 bases separating them. The germline V gene encodes CDR1 SGHDN and CDR2 FVKESK. This CDR3 contains 19 residues. CDR3 residues: CASSQDPQKRAGNTDTQYF. CDR3 nucleotide sequence: TGTGCCAGCAGCCAAGATCCCCAGAAGAGGGCCGGTAACACAGATACGCAGTATTTT.

This chain joins TRBV2 and TRBJ2-6; the D gene is possibly TRBD2 (6 bases). This CDR3 is 15 amino acids long. Per germline, CDR1 SNHLY and CDR2 FYNNEI. V lost 2 bases and J lost 11, with 16 bases in between. For the CDR3, the DNA is TGTGCCAGCAGTGAACTGGGCGGAGGGCTTGACGTCCTGACTTTC. Translation gives CASSELGGGLDVLTF.

This chain links TRBV6-2 or TRBV6-3 with TRBJ2-4; 16 bases align to TRBD2. With 5 bases clipped from V and 1 base from J, the junction kept 14 bases outside the gene matches. The CDR3 contains 21 residues. Germline V gene sequence: CDR1 MNHEY, CDR2 SVGEGT. Written as DNA, the CDR3 is TGTGCCAGCAGTCAATATCCGGGGACTAGCGGGGGGGCCCGTGCCAAAAACATTCAGTACTTC. It translates to CASSQYPGTSGGARAKNIQYF.